Each of the 13 T cell receptor beta chains below was sequenced from the same sample in a study of T-cell reconstitution after alpha-beta-depleted transplantation in children. Preparation of the TCRbeta library involved a method that used unique molecular identifiers. TCRdb called the PCR reads again in MiXCR, with one record for every CDR3 protein. This repertoire shows hundreds of thousands of distinct CDR3 sequences, about 31% found once; its top ten account for around 2.4%. The source material was PBMCs from the stem cell graft donor, sampled from the stem cell graft. These receptors were collected from a human donor who donated a stem cell graft to a child with aplastic anemia.

The chain links TRBV12-3 or TRBV12-4 to TRBJ2-1, with D perhaps TRBD2 (7 bases). The V gene lost 5 bases and the J gene lost 6 bases, with 11 bases spanning the gap. This CDR3 is built from 13 residues. The CDR3 DNA follows: TGTGCCAGCAGTGGACTAGGGGGCAATGAGCAGTTCTTC. It translates to CASSGLGGNEQFF.

This clonotype was seen more than once but under ten times. The V call is TRBV5-6, the J call TRBJ1-2, with 7 bases identical to TRBD1. The ends lost 2 bases at V and 5 bases at J; junction bases unmatched: 6. CDR3 length equals 14 residues. CDR1 SGHDT and CDR2 YYEEEE come from the germline V gene. The CDR3 DNA reads TGTGCCAGCAGCTTTGGACAGGCAACATATGGCTACACCTTC. Protein product: CASSFGQATYGYTF.

The chain links TRBV29-1 to TRBJ1-2; D not certain. The CDR3 is 15 amino acids. Trimming cost V 1 base and J 0 bases, with 12 bases left between them. Germline loops: CDR1 SQVTM, CDR2 ANQGSEA. CDR3 region: CSVEGEPLANYGYTF. The CDR3 DNA reads TGCAGCGTTGAAGGTGAACCGTTAGCTAACTATGGCTACACCTTC. The entire variable domain, with the rest obtained from reference TRBV29-1 and TRBJ1-2, is as follows: SAVISQKPSRDICQRGTSLTIQCQVDSQVTMMFWYRQQPGQSLTLIATANQGSEATYESGFVIDKFPISRPNLTFSTLTVSNMSPEDSSIYLCSVEGEPLANYGYTFGSGTRLTVV.

The rearrangement uses TRBV7-8 and TRBJ2-5, with D uncertain. The germline gives CDR1 SGHVS, CDR2 FQNEAQ. V lost 3 bases to trimming and J lost 7 bases, with 12 bases between them. CDR3 size: 13 residues. The CDR3 loop is CASSFDPGRTQYF. CDR3 sequence (DNA): TGTGCCAGCAGCTTCGATCCGGGTCGGACCCAGTACTTC.

The rearrangement links TRBV13 to TRBJ2-2; no clear D gene. The germline V and J ends were trimmed by 2 bases and 4 bases, with 11 bases remaining between them. Per germline, CDR1 PRHDT and CDR2 FYEKMQ (reference sequence). This CDR3 contains 15 residues. CDR3 region: CASSLIQPGTGELFF. In DNA, the CDR3 is TGTGCCAGCAGCTTAATCCAACCGGGCACCGGGGAGCTGTTTTTT.

J is TRBJ2-5 and V is TRBV5-4; the match to TRBD1 covers 10 bases. The CDR3 is 16 residues long. Germline CDR1 is SGHNT and CDR2 is YYREEE (reference sequence). V lost 0 bases, J lost 4 bases, and 6 bases stayed unmatched. This CDR3 reads CASSLADRGKGETQYF. CDR3 DNA sequence: TGTGCCAGCAGCTTGGCGGACAGGGGGAAGGGAGAGACCCAGTACTTC.

V and J are TRBV20-1 and TRBJ2-2; 8 bases line up with TRBD2. The CDR3 consists of 14 residues. Germline trimming cut 3 bases from V and 4 bases from J; bases unmatched to any gene: 4. Germline CDR1 DFQATT, CDR2 SNEGSKA (reference sequence). The CDR3 DNA is TGCAGTGCTAGGGGACTAGTGTCCACCGGGGAGCTGTTTTTT. It encodes CSARGLVSTGELFF.

The chain couples TRBV12-3 or TRBV12-4 to TRBJ2-1, with no clear D. The CDR3 is 15 residues long. Trimming pared 5 bases from V and 5 bases from J, leaving 16 bases between. CDR3 nucleotide sequence: TGTGCCAGCAGTCCCCCTCTTGCGGACGACAATGAGCAGTTCTTC. It translates to CASSPPLADDNEQFF.

The chain couples TRBV5-1 to TRBJ2-7, with D perhaps TRBD2 (6 bases). CDR1 and CDR2 from the germline V gene are SGHRS and YFSETQ. Trimming pared 4 bases from V and 4 bases from J, leaving 15 bases between. The CDR3 loop spans 14 amino acids. CDR3 sequence reads: CASSVDGGGYEQYF. The CDR3 nucleotides are TGCGCCAGCAGCGTGGACGGGGGAGGTTACGAGCAGTACTTC.

The chain recombines TRBV11-2 with TRBJ1-6; weak D call: TRBD1 (5 bases). The CDR3 length is 15 residues. The V end was cut by 0 bases, the J end by 7 bases, with 10 bases between. Germline V gives CDR1 SGHAT, CDR2 FQNNGV. CDR3 in amino acids: CASSLDPGENSPLHF. The CDR3 DNA reads as TGTGCCAGCAGCTTAGATCCGGGGGAGAATTCACCCCTCCACTTT.

This clonotype was counted only a few times. The chain recombines TRBV12-3 or TRBV12-4 with TRBJ2-1; 13 bases map to TRBD2. The length of the CDR3 is 17 residues. With 0 bases clipped from V and 7 bases from J, the junction kept 6 bases outside the gene matches. The DNA for the CDR3 is TGTGCCAGCAGTTTAGCGCGCACTAGCGGGAGGGGGAATGAGCAGTTCTTC. Translated, it gives CASSLARTSGRGNEQFF.

This clonotype has a handful of counts. J is TRBJ2-7 and V is TRBV7-9; tentatively, D is TRBD1 (5 bases). V gave up 1 base and J gave up 5 bases, with 12 bases separating them. There are 14 residues in the CDR3. Per the germline V gene, CDR1 is SEHNR and CDR2 is FQNEAQ (reference sequence). The CDR3: CASSLETAYHEQYF. CDR3 in DNA: TGTGCCAGCAGCTTAGAGACAGCGTACCACGAGCAGTACTTC.

This rearrangement joins TRBV6-1 to TRBJ1-1; D may be TRBD1 (6 bases). CDR1 and CDR2 from the germline V gene are MNHNS and SASEGT. The CDR3 consists of 17 residues. V dropped 6 bases and J dropped 4 bases, with 24 bases sitting between them. The DNA of the CDR3 is TGTGCCAGCAGGCTGAGACAGGTCGGGCGGATGGGCACTGAAGCTTTCTTT. Translation gives CASRLRQVGRMGTEAFF.